Listed here are 27 T cell receptor beta chains from one sample, sequenced in a study of CD8 T cells in Susac syndrome. cDNA came from approximately 0.5 to 1 ug RNA primed by random hexamers. TCRdb ran MiXCR on the immunoSEQ multiplex PCR reads and lists one entry per CDR3 protein. The sample yields roughly 120,000 distinct CDR3 sequences, roughly 94% seen once. The sequenced material came from CD4+ T cells from PBMCs. These receptors were collected from a human donor with multiple sclerosis.

In DNA form, the CDR3 reads TGTGCCAGCTCCCTATGGGACAGCCTGCCCTACGAGCAGTACTTC. Its translation: CASSLWDSLPYEQYF. V and J are TRBV27 and TRBJ2-7, with 7 bases lining up with TRBD1. After removal of 8 bases from V and 2 bases from J, the junction contained 12 bases not matched to a gene. The CDR3 consists of 15 residues. Germline CDR1 reads MNHEY; CDR2 reads SMNVEV (reference sequence).

The V call is TRBV7-2, the J call TRBJ1-6, with D tentatively TRBD1 (5 bases). Deletions cut 0 bases from V and 10 bases from J, with 13 bases between. The germline CDR1 and CDR2 sequences are SGHTA and FQGNSA. This CDR3 comprises 15 residues. Here the CDR3 DNA reads TGTGCCAGCAGCTTAGCCGTAGGGGAAAGCTCACCCCTCCACTTT. This sequence encodes CASSLAVGESSPLHF.

J is TRBJ1-1 and V is TRBV5-1, with 8 bases identical to TRBD1. The ends lost 4 bases at V and 11 bases at J; junction bases unmatched: 7. There are 12 residues in the CDR3. CDR1 and CDR2 (germline): SGHRS, YFSETQ. In nucleotides, the CDR3 is TGCGCCAGCAGCGTCCCGGGACAGGAGGCTTTCTTT. Its translation: CASSVPGQEAFF.

CDR3 nucleotide sequence: TGTGCCAGCAGCCATCGGACAGCCACTGAAGCTTTCTTT. Its protein is CASSHRTATEAFF. The V and J genes are TRBV3-1 and TRBJ1-1, with a weak D call TRBD1 (6 bases). V gave up 3 bases and J gave up 4 bases, with 9 bases separating them. Per the germline V gene, CDR1 is LGHDT and CDR2 is YNNKEL (reference sequence). The CDR3 sequence is 13 residues long. The entire variable domain, with the rest obtained from reference TRBV3-1 and TRBJ1-1, is as follows: DTAVSQTPKYLVTQMGNDKSIKCEQNLGHDTMYWYKQDSKKFLKIMFSYNNKELIINETVPNRFSPKSPDKAHLNLHINSLELGDSAVYFCASSHRTATEAFFGQGTRLTVV.

The V and J genes are TRBV29-1 and TRBJ2-7; TRBD1 or TRBD2 may be the D gene (7 bases each). Trimming pared 6 bases from V and 0 bases from J, leaving 15 bases between. The CDR3 runs 14 residues. CDR1 is SQVTM, CDR2 ANQGSEA, per germline. The CDR3 region has the DNA TGCAGCGTCCGACAGGGCGGGAGCTCCTACGAGCAGTACTTC. Its protein product is CSVRQGGSSYEQYF.

The V and J genes are TRBV30 and TRBJ1-5, with D unresolved. CDR1 and CDR2 from the germline V gene are GTSNPN and SVGIG (reference sequence). Trimming took 2 bases from V and 4 from J, leaving 12 bases between them. This CDR3 is built from 14 residues. In DNA, the CDR3 is TGTGCCTGGAGTCAAGCTACAGTTAATCAGCCCCAGCATTTT. Its translation: CAWSQATVNQPQHF.

The CDR3 DNA reads as TGTGCCAGCAGTCTCGAGGGGTCCCAGTACTTC. Amino acid sequence: CASSLEGSQYF. The chain carries TRBV6-5 and TRBJ2-5; D tentatively fits TRBD1 or TRBD2 (5 bases each). Germline V gene sequence: CDR1 MNHEY, CDR2 SVGAGI. The ends were cut back, 5 bases at V and 9 bases at J, with 10 bases in the middle. The CDR3 length is 11 residues.

CDR3 nucleotides: TGCAGCGTTGAAGCGGTCAGGGGGCAAATCGGGGGTTCTGAAGCTTTCTTT. Translated, it gives CSVEAVRGQIGGSEAFF. The V and J genes are TRBV29-1 and TRBJ1-1; 8 bases are shared with TRBD1. The CDR3 runs 17 residues. The ends lost 1 base at V and 6 bases at J; junction bases unmatched: 16. The germline V gene encodes CDR1 SQVTM and CDR2 ANQGSEA.

V usage is TRBV5-1 and J usage is TRBJ2-7; TRBD1 matches 7 bases. CDR3 length: 15 residues. Germline CDR1 is SGHRS and CDR2 is YFSETQ. V gave up 0 bases and J gave up 6 bases; unmatched junction bases: 9. CDR3 amino acids: CASSLAVVQGSEQYF. CDR3 in DNA: TGCGCCAGCAGCTTGGCCGTTGTACAGGGGTCCGAGCAGTACTTC.

The CDR3 DNA reads as TGTGCCAGCAGTGGCGGGATCGCGAACACTGAAGCTTTCTTT. Translating gives CASSGGIANTEAFF. The V call is TRBV12-3 or TRBV12-4, the J call TRBJ1-1; D is undetermined. Between the trimmed V and J ends, which lost 5 bases and 1 base, there was a span of 11 bases. The CDR3 length is 14 residues.

This rearrangement joins TRBV6-5 to TRBJ1-3; D unresolved. This CDR3 is 15 amino acids long. V was trimmed by 2 bases and J by 4 bases, leaving 12 bases between them. The V gene's germline CDR1 is MNHEY and CDR2 SVGAGI. Here the CDR3 reads CASSYGWAGGNTIYF. The CDR3 bases are TGTGCCAGCAGTTACGGATGGGCGGGAGGAAACACCATATATTTT.

This chain links TRBV12-3 or TRBV12-4 with TRBJ2-7; D may be TRBD2 (6 bases). V dropped 10 bases and J dropped 3 bases, with 22 bases sitting between them. This CDR3 is built from 15 residues. CDR3 sequence reads: CATCLSSGGDYEQYF. CDR3 in DNA: TGTGCCACCTGTCTATCCTCGGGCGGGGACTACGAGCAGTACTTC.

The rearrangement joins TRBV27 to TRBJ2-5; possible D gene TRBD2, 6 bases. This CDR3 spans 15 amino acids. Trimming stripped 5 bases from V and 5 bases from J, with 18 bases between. Germline CDR1 and CDR2: MNHEY and SMNVEV (reference sequence). The CDR3 is CASSRDFAGLETQYF. The CDR3 DNA reads TGTGCCAGCAGTCGTGACTTTGCGGGGCTGGAGACCCAGTACTTC.

The chain is built from TRBV7-9 and TRBJ2-7; TRBD2 aligns across 13 bases. The CDR3 is 14 residues long. V shed 8 bases, J shed 6 bases, and the junction held 7 bases outside the gene matches. From germline, CDR1 is SEHNR and CDR2 FQNEAQ (reference sequence). The CDR3 coding sequence is TGTGCCAGCGCTGGACTAGCGGGAGCTCCCGAGCAGTACTTC. Translated, it gives CASAGLAGAPEQYF.

The V gene is TRBV2, the J gene TRBJ2-1, with TRBD2 matching 9 bases. The CDR3 extends over 15 amino acids. The germline gives CDR1 SNHLY, CDR2 FYNNEI. V gave up 11 bases and J gave up 10 bases; unmatched junction bases: 18. CDR3 sequence reads: CARSEAGGPTGEQFF. The CDR3 DNA is TGTGCCCGCTCGGAGGCGGGGGGGCCTACAGGGGAGCAGTTCTTC.

The sample holds one count of this clonotype. J is TRBJ2-5 and V is TRBV18; perhaps TRBD2 as D (5 bases). The CDR3 length is 15 residues. V was trimmed by 1 base and J by 5 bases, leaving 14 bases between them. CDR1 and CDR2 from the germline V gene are KGHSH and LQKENI. CDR3 loop: CASSPRQALGETQYF. The CDR3 DNA follows: TGTGCCAGCTCACCACGGCAGGCACTAGGGGAGACCCAGTACTTC.

The J gene is TRBJ2-5, the V gene TRBV7-9; 7 nucleotides agree with TRBD2. Trimming at V came to 0 bases and at J to 4 bases, leaving 2 bases not matched to a gene. The germline V gene has CDR1 SEHNR and CDR2 FQNEAQ (reference sequence). The CDR3 has 14 amino acids. Here the CDR3 DNA reads TGTGCCAGCAGCTTAGCGAGGGAGGGAGAGACCCAGTACTTC. This gives the protein CASSLAREGETQYF.

V usage is TRBV27 and J usage is TRBJ2-7, with TRBD2 as a possible D gene (5 bases). The CDR3 is made up of 13 amino acids. With 3 bases removed from V and 3 bases from J, the gap between germline ends came to 9 bases. Germline CDR1 MNHEY, CDR2 SMNVEV (reference sequence). CDR3 region: CASSFERGYEQYF. The CDR3 DNA is TGTGCCAGCAGTTTCGAACGGGGCTACGAGCAGTACTTC.

A single count supports this clonotype. The chain has TRBV4-1 and TRBJ2-5; the match to TRBD2 covers 11 bases. The CDR3 is made up of 16 amino acids. Trimming took 1 base from V and 5 from J; bases not matched to a gene: 6. Germline CDR1 MGHRA, CDR2 YSYEKL. As DNA, the CDR3 is TGCGCCAGCAGCCAAGGAGGTAGCGGGAGGGGGGAGACCCAGTACTTC. It codes for CASSQGGSGRGETQYF.

The chain couples TRBV6-5 to TRBJ2-1; 9 bases are shared with TRBD1. This CDR3 has 17 amino acids. Germline V CDR1 and CDR2: MNHEY, SVGAGI. Trimming removed 4 bases from V and 2 bases from J; junction bases left unmatched: 9. The CDR3 protein is CASSSYRGRNPYNEQFF. CDR3 sequence (DNA): TGTGCCAGCAGTTCATACAGGGGGCGAAACCCCTACAATGAGCAGTTCTTC.

The chain has TRBV5-1 and TRBJ1-1; no firm D call. The length of the CDR3 is 15 residues. The germline CDR1 and CDR2 sequences are SGHRS and YFSETQ. The ends were cut back, 0 bases at V and 0 bases at J, with 9 bases in the middle. This CDR3 is CASSLAGGLNTEAFF. The CDR3 DNA reads TGCGCCAGCAGCTTGGCCGGAGGTTTGAACACTGAAGCTTTCTTT.

This chain connects TRBV23-1 to TRBJ1-1; maybe TRBD1 (5 bases). TRBV23-1 is known as an ORF, though its function is uncertain. CDR3 length: 14 residues. V was shortened by 9 bases and J by 1 base, with 15 bases between the two germline ends. The CDR3 coding sequence is TGCGCCAGTCCGGGGGTAGGTAAGAACACTGAAGCTTTCTTT. Its translation: CASPGVGKNTEAFF.

The chain has TRBV20-1 and TRBJ1-1, with D hard to call. This CDR3 comprises 14 residues. V was shortened by 1 base and J by 4 bases, with 13 bases between the two germline ends. The germline V gene encodes CDR1 DFQATT and CDR2 SNEGSKA (reference sequence). CDR3 bases: TGCAGTGCTAGAGGGTCGGGGTCGGGCACTGAAGCTTTCTTT. Protein sequence: CSARGSGSGTEAFF.

This sequence joins TRBV27 and TRBJ2-7, with D perhaps TRBD1 (5 bases). This CDR3 contains 12 residues. Trimming pared 6 bases from V and 6 bases from J, leaving 12 bases between. Germline assignment: CDR1 MNHEY and CDR2 SMNVEV (reference sequence). The DNA of the CDR3 is TGTGCCAGCAGGGCAGGGCACGGCGAGCAGTACTTC. Encoded protein: CASRAGHGEQYF.

The rearrangement uses TRBV5-1 and TRBJ2-5; D ambiguous. Trimming removed 1 base from V and 2 bases from J, with 12 bases in between. The CDR3 is 15 residues long. In germline, CDR1 is SGHRS, CDR2 YFSETQ. The CDR3: CASSLNRGPQETQYF. CDR3 DNA sequence: TGCGCCAGCAGCTTGAATAGAGGCCCACAAGAGACCCAGTACTTC.

J is TRBJ2-7 and V is TRBV5-1; D unclear. The CDR3 length is 14 residues. From germline, CDR1 is SGHRS and CDR2 YFSETQ. Trimming took off 1 base at V and 5 bases at J, with 13 bases between the two ends. CDR3: CASSLQRPKDEQYF. The CDR3 nucleotides are TGCGCCAGCAGCTTGCAGAGGCCCAAGGACGAGCAGTACTTC. Supplemented by reference TRBV5-1 and TRBJ2-7, the full variable domain reads KAGVTQTPRYLIKTRGQQVTLSCSPISGHRSVSWYQQTPGQGLQFLFEYFSETQRNKGNFPGRFSGRQFSNSRSEMNVSTLELGDSALYLCASSLQRPKDEQYFGPGTRLTVT.

The chain links TRBV23-1 to TRBJ1-3; no clear D gene. TRBV23-1 is given ORF status, its function remaining uncertain. This CDR3 has 13 residues. V was clipped by 3 bases and J by 3 bases, with 6 bases between them. The CDR3 nucleotides read TGCGCCAGCAGTCAGCCTAATGGAAACACCATATATTTT. It codes for CASSQPNGNTIYF.